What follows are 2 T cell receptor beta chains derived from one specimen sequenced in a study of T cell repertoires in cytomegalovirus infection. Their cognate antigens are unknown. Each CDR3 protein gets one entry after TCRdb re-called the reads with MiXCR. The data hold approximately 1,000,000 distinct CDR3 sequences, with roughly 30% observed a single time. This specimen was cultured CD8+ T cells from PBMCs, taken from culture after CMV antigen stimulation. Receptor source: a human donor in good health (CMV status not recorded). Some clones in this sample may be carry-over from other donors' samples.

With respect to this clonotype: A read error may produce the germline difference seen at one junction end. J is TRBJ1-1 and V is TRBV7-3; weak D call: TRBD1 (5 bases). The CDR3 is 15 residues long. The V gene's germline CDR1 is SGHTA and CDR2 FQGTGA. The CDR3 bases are TGTGTCAGCAGCTTAGCCGGGACTTCGAACACTGAAGCTTTCTTT. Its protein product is CVSSLAGTSNTEAFF.

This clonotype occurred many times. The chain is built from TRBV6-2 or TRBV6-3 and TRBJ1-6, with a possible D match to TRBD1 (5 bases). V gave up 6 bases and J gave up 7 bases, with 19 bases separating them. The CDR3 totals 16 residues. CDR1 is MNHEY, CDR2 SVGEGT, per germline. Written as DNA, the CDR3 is TGTGCCAGCAGACGGGGGGATAAGATCGGAAATTCACCCCTCCACTTT. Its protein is CASRRGDKIGNSPLHF.